The 21 T cell receptor beta chains presented below share a single source sample, sequenced in a study of CD8 T cells in ankylosing spondylitis listed by TCRdb under 2017. General findings and caveats noted by the study authors: A TCR beta motif made up of several highly homologous amino acid variants appeared to be characteristic of blood from ankylosing spondylitis patients.

Library preparation employed 5' RACE. Sequenced on an Illumina HiSeq 2500. The public reads were reprocessed in TCRdb via fastp at Q25 and MiXCR, keeping in-frame beta chains. Each entry merges the rows of one CDR3 protein and shows their most common DNA and genes. The sample table lists roughly 450,000 distinct CDR3 sequences, more than 25% of them with a count of one. The top ten constitute 0.89% of the sample. These TCRs are of unknown antigen specificity. The source material was blood, either unsorted or a sorted T cell fraction (not recorded which). The receptors here all came from a male donor with ankylosing spondylitis.

This clonotype came up a few times. The chain recombines TRBV11-2 with TRBJ2-7; D might be TRBD1 or TRBD2, each matching 5 bases. The CDR3 sequence is 11 residues long. Germline V CDR1 and CDR2: SGHAT, FQNNGV. The V gene lost 5 bases and the J gene lost 6 bases, with 8 bases spanning the gap. The CDR3 DNA sequence: TGTGCCAGCAGCATGGGGGTCGAGCAGTACTTC. It yields the protein CASSMGVEQYF.

The V gene is TRBV13, the J gene TRBJ2-1; D not resolved. Germline CDR1 reads PRHDT; CDR2 reads FYEKMQ (reference sequence). V lost 5 bases and J lost 2, with 13 bases in between. This CDR3 region has 15 residues. CDR3 region: CASSTTIPTYNEQFF. As DNA, the CDR3 is TGTGCCAGCAGCACGACCATTCCAACCTACAATGAGCAGTTCTTC.

The chain uses TRBV19 and TRBJ2-1; weak D call: TRBD2 (5 bases). Germline assignment: CDR1 LNHDA and CDR2 SQIVND (reference sequence). Trimming took 5 bases from V and 8 from J, leaving 16 bases between them. This CDR3 is 14 amino acids long. Here the CDR3 reads CASSAIIAGDEQFF. Written as DNA, the CDR3 is TGTGCCAGTAGTGCGATAATCGCCGGGGATGAGCAGTTCTTC.

This clonotype was detected many times. The rearrangement joins TRBV20-1 to TRBJ2-3; D not resolved. Germline lookup yields CDR1 DFQATT and CDR2 SNEGSKA (reference sequence). The CDR3 runs 12 residues. Trimming stripped 2 bases from V and 0 bases from J, with 3 bases between. The CDR3 sequence: CSARTSTDTQYF. In DNA form, the CDR3 reads TGCAGTGCTAGAACTAGCACAGATACGCAGTATTTT.

The chain combines TRBV15 with TRBJ2-1, with D tentatively TRBD1 (5 bases). This CDR3 has 16 residues. The ends were cut back, 1 base at V and 2 bases at J, with 12 bases in the middle. The germline V gene encodes CDR1 LNHNV and CDR2 YYDKDF (reference sequence). The CDR3 coding sequence is TGTGCCACCAGCAGAGTGGGGCAGAATACCTACAATGAGCAGTTCTTC. This encodes CATSRVGQNTYNEQFF.

The J gene is TRBJ2-3, the V gene TRBV4-1; possibly TRBD2 for D (6 bases). The V end was cut by 0 bases, the J end by 4 bases, with 17 bases between. Germline lookup yields CDR1 MGHRA and CDR2 YSYEKL. This CDR3 is 17 amino acids long. Here the CDR3 DNA reads TGCGCCAGCAGCCAAGATGGTGCCGGGGGAGGCGCAGATACGCAGTATTTT. Encoded protein: CASSQDGAGGGADTQYF.

The CDR3 sequence: CSARLADTDTQYF. In DNA, the CDR3 is TGCAGTGCTAGACTAGCCGACACAGATACGCAGTATTTT. V usage is TRBV20-1 and J usage is TRBJ2-3, with D maybe TRBD2 (5 bases). Germline V lookup: CDR1 DFQATT, CDR2 SNEGSKA (reference sequence). There are 13 residues in the CDR3. Trimming pared 2 bases from V and 2 bases from J, leaving 8 bases between.

This chain uses TRBV7-8 with TRBJ2-7; D is ambiguous. CDR1 and CDR2 from the germline V gene are SGHVS and FQNEAQ. The CDR3 totals 13 residues. The ends were cut back, 4 bases at V and 3 bases at J, with 10 bases in the middle. Here the CDR3 reads CASSSGRNYEQYV. The CDR3, as DNA: TGTGCCAGCAGCTCCGGACGGAACTACGAGCAGTACGTC.

This clonotype was seen a handful of times. The CDR3 spells CASRPLDRDEQYV. CDR3 DNA sequence: TGTGCCAGCAGACCCCTGGACAGGGACGAGCAGTACGTC. The V call is TRBV28, the J call TRBJ2-7, with 8 bases identical to TRBD1. Germline CDR1 is MDHEN and CDR2 is SYDVKM. J lost 5 bases, V lost 6 bases, and 6 bases had no gene match. The CDR3 totals 13 residues.

This clonotype appeared a few times. The chain employs TRBV3-1 and TRBJ2-4; 11 bases line up with TRBD1. From germline, CDR1 is LGHDT and CDR2 YNNKEL (reference sequence). The CDR3 extends over 14 amino acids. V lost 1 base and J lost 11; bases outside the gene matches: 4. CDR3 DNA sequence: TGTGCCAGCAGCCAAGGCGGACAGGGGGCGGTTCAGTACTTC. Encoded protein: CASSQGGQGAVQYF. Supplemented by reference TRBV3-1 and TRBJ2-4, the full variable domain reads DTAVSQTPKYLVTQMGNDKSIKCEQNLGHDTMYWYKQDSKKFLKIMFSYNNKELIINETVPNRFSPKSPDKAHLNLHINSLELGDSAVYFCASSQGGQGAVQYFGAGTRLSVL.

This clonotype was counted between two and nine times. The chain couples TRBV20-1 to TRBJ1-1, with 7 bases matching TRBD1. V lost 6 bases to trimming and J lost 1 base; unmatched junction nucleotides: 5. The CDR3 covers 13 residues. CDR1 and CDR2 from the germline V gene are DFQATT and SNEGSKA (reference sequence). This CDR3 is CSALDRANTEAFF. DNA of the CDR3: TGCAGTGCCCTAGACAGGGCGAACACTGAAGCTTTCTTT.

This chain uses TRBV7-9 with TRBJ2-7; D perhaps matches TRBD1 (6 bases). The germline gives CDR1 SEHNR, CDR2 FQNEAQ (reference sequence). The length of the CDR3 is 13 residues. The germline V and J ends were trimmed by 11 bases and 6 bases, with 20 bases remaining between them. CDR3 DNA sequence: TGTGCCTCCCAGGGAACAGGGATGGGCGAGCAGTACTTC. Its protein is CASQGTGMGEQYF.

The rearrangement links TRBV7-2 to TRBJ1-1, with unresolved D. From germline, CDR1 is SGHTA and CDR2 FQGNSA. The V and J ends lost 0 bases and 7 bases respectively, with 9 bases between them. CDR3 length: 13 amino acids. This chain's CDR3 is CASSLALIGEAFF. The CDR3 region has the DNA TGTGCCAGCAGCTTAGCCCTAATCGGTGAAGCTTTCTTT.

The chain joins TRBV6-1 to TRBJ2-3, with TRBD2 identical over 8 bases. The V and J ends lost 8 bases and 2 bases, in that order; junction bases with no gene match: 6. Germline V CDR1 and CDR2: MNHNS, SASEGT. The CDR3 is 14 residues long. The CDR3 region is CASGLAGYTDTQYF. The CDR3 DNA reads TGTGCCAGCGGGTTAGCGGGATACACAGATACGCAGTATTTT.

The chain links TRBV20-1 to TRBJ2-5, with D maybe TRBD2 (6 bases). Germline V CDR1 and CDR2: DFQATT, SNEGSKA (reference sequence). This CDR3 is 12 amino acids long. Trimming took off 5 bases at V and 2 bases at J, with 9 bases between the two ends. In DNA form, the CDR3 reads TGCAGTGCTCACCGGGGGCAAGAGACCCAGTACTTC. Translation gives CSAHRGQETQYF.

The V call is TRBV5-5, the J call TRBJ2-1, with 9 bases aligning to TRBD2. The CDR3 extends over 15 amino acids. J was trimmed by 8 bases and V by 1 base; bases with no gene match: 7. Germline CDR1 reads SGHKS; CDR2 reads YYEKEE (reference sequence). CDR3 residues: CASSLLAGEGYEQFF. In nucleotides, the CDR3 is TGTGCCAGCAGCTTGTTAGCGGGAGAGGGATATGAGCAGTTCTTC. The full variable domain, its missing parts supplied by reference TRBV5-5 and TRBJ2-1, is DAGVTQSPTHLIKTRGQQVTLRCSPISGHKSVSWYQQVLGQGPQFIFQYYEKEERGRGNFPDRFSARQFPNYSSELNVNALLLGDSALYLCASSLLAGEGYEQFFGPGTRLTVL.

This chain uses TRBV7-8 with TRBJ1-1, with D possibly TRBD1 on 5 matching bases. CDR3 length: 16 amino acids. Per the germline V gene, CDR1 is SGHVS and CDR2 is FQNEAQ. Between the trimmed V and J ends, which lost 6 bases and 4 bases, there was a span of 21 bases. The CDR3 DNA reads TGTGCCAGCAGGTTAACCGGGACCCCGGTGGGCACTGAAGCTTTCTTT. It codes for CASRLTGTPVGTEAFF.

This clonotype was picked up a small number of times. The chain employs TRBV6-5 and TRBJ2-2; 9 positions agree with TRBD1. V lost 2 bases to trimming and J lost 4 bases; unmatched junction nucleotides: 8. Germline loops: CDR1 MNHEY, CDR2 SVGAGI. The CDR3 extends over 17 amino acids. The CDR3 protein is CASSYTNRGPVTGELFF. The CDR3, as DNA: TGTGCCAGCAGTTACACCAACAGGGGGCCGGTCACCGGGGAGCTGTTTTTT.

The chain is built from TRBV7-2 and TRBJ1-5; no clear D gene. V was trimmed by 1 base and J by 3 bases, leaving 10 bases between them. This CDR3 has 15 residues. Germline V gene data show CDR1 as SGHTA and CDR2 as FQGNSA. Here the CDR3 reads CASSLEVADNQPQHF. The CDR3 DNA sequence: TGTGCCAGCAGCTTAGAGGTGGCAGACAATCAGCCCCAGCATTTT.

This clonotype has more than one count but fewer than ten. This chain uses TRBV5-5 with TRBJ2-1, with 8 bases identical to TRBD1. CDR1 and CDR2 from the germline V gene are SGHKS and YYEKEE (reference sequence). This CDR3 contains 16 residues. Losses at the gene ends were 1 base for V and 4 bases for J; bases not matched to a gene: 7. The CDR3 DNA follows: TGTGCCAGCAGCTTGAATAGAGGACAGGGTTACAATGAGCAGTTCTTC. It yields the protein CASSLNRGQGYNEQFF.

This clonotype was seen a handful of times. The genes are TRBV2 and TRBJ1-3; weak D call: TRBD1 (6 bases). V was clipped by 6 bases and J by 4 bases, with 13 bases between them. This CDR3 has 14 residues. Germline values: CDR1 SNHLY, CDR2 FYNNEI. CDR3 in DNA: TGTGCCAGCAGACCGAGGACAGCAGGAAACACCATATATTTT. The encoded protein is CASRPRTAGNTIYF.